Listed here are 26 T cell receptor beta chains from one sample, sequenced in a study of identical twins (dated by TCRdb to about 2016). Preparation of the library involved 5' RACE. Sequencing used an Illumina HiSeq 2000. The public reads were reanalyzed by TCRdb: fastp trimming at Q25, MiXCR alignment, in-frame beta chains only. CDR3 protein sequences are deduplicated, and each keeps its most common genes and DNA. The sample contains 430,000 or so distinct CDR3 sequences, roughly 26% of them found a single time. The ten largest clones capture approximately 2.9% of the sample. These data are also associated with another study on T cells expressing NK-cell markers.

Source material: CD4+ T cells sorted from blood. The receptors shown here come from a woman younger than 35 in good health.

This clonotype occurred many times. The chain is built from TRBV18 and TRBJ1-5; D unresolved. The germline CDR1 and CDR2 sequences are KGHSH and LQKENI. This CDR3 comprises 14 residues. With 1 base removed from V and 6 bases from J, the gap between germline ends came to 10 bases. DNA for the CDR3: TGTGCCAGCTCACCACAGGGATGGGGTCAGCCCCAGCATTTT. This sequence encodes CASSPQGWGQPQHF.

This clonotype was detected only a few times. This sequence joins TRBV5-1 and TRBJ2-3; 7 nucleotides agree with TRBD2. Germline values: CDR1 SGHRS, CDR2 YFSETQ. V lost 0 bases to trimming and J lost 0 bases; unmatched junction nucleotides: 7. The CDR3 contains 17 residues. The DNA for the CDR3 is TGCGCCAGCAGCTTGGGTGGGACTACTACTAGCACAGATACGCAGTATTTT. Translating gives CASSLGGTTTSTDTQYF.

The chain has TRBV12-3 or TRBV12-4 and TRBJ2-1; 12 bases are shared with TRBD2. The ends lost 6 bases at V and 6 bases at J; junction bases unmatched: 6. This CDR3 comprises 15 residues. The CDR3 DNA reads as TGTGCCAGCAGCTCAACTAGCGGGGGGCCCAATGAGCAGTTCTTC. Encoded protein: CASSSTSGGPNEQFF.

CDR3 sequence (DNA): TGCGCCAGCAGTCAATCGGTTGTCGGGGAGCTGTTTTTT. Its protein is CASSQSVVGELFF. This chain joins TRBV23-1 and TRBJ2-2; D uncertain. TRBV23-1 is annotated as an ORF whose role is uncertain. V shed 0 bases and J shed 7 bases, with 6 bases lying between them. The CDR3 extends over 13 amino acids.

The rearrangement uses TRBV7-9 and TRBJ1-6, with D possibly matching TRBD1 (5 bases). The CDR3 sequence is 14 residues long. Germline CDR1 reads SEHNR; CDR2 reads FQNEAQ (reference sequence). V was trimmed by 3 bases and J by 9 bases, leaving 12 bases between them. In DNA form, the CDR3 reads TGTGCCAGCAGCTTCGCAGGGCTGAGTTCACCCCTCCACTTT. It specifies CASSFAGLSSPLHF.

This clonotype has more than one count but fewer than ten. The V gene is TRBV6-2 or TRBV6-3, the J gene TRBJ2-1; D may be TRBD2 (6 bases). CDR1 is MNHEY and CDR2 is SVGEGT in the germline V gene. V dropped 5 bases and J dropped 11 bases, with 13 bases sitting between them. The CDR3 length is 12 residues. CDR3 bases: TGTGCCAGCAGTGATCCCGGGACTCAGCAGTTCTTC. This sequence encodes CASSDPGTQQFF.

This clonotype has more than one count but fewer than ten. The chain links TRBV29-1 to TRBJ1-1; D unresolved. Germline V lookup: CDR1 SQVTM, CDR2 ANQGSEA. The CDR3 runs to 13 residues. The ends were cut back, 1 base at V and 3 bases at J, with 9 bases in the middle. The DNA for the CDR3 is TGCAGCGTTGAAGTGTCTCCGGACACTGAAGCTTTCTTT. Its translation: CSVEVSPDTEAFF. Full variable domain (outside the CDR3, taken from reference TRBV29-1 and TRBJ1-1): SAVISQKPSRDICQRGTSLTIQCQVDSQVTMMFWYRQQPGQSLTLIATANQGSEATYESGFVIDKFPISRPNLTFSTLTVSNMSPEDSSIYLCSVEVSPDTEAFFGQGTRLTVV.

This clonotype has only a few counts. The rearrangement joins TRBV7-9 to TRBJ1-2; no firm D call. The CDR3 runs 14 residues. V lost 3 bases to trimming and J lost 8 bases, with 16 bases between them. Germline assignment: CDR1 SEHNR and CDR2 FQNEAQ (reference sequence). CDR3: CASSLANPGNGYTF. The CDR3 DNA is TGTGCCAGCAGCTTGGCAAATCCCGGGAACGGCTACACCTTC.

This chain uses TRBV20-1 with TRBJ2-3, with D unresolved. CDR1 is DFQATT and CDR2 is SNEGSKA in the germline V gene (reference sequence). Deletions cut 6 bases from V and 5 bases from J, with 9 bases between. This CDR3 spans 11 amino acids. The CDR3 sequence: CSAPYGDTQYF. In DNA form, the CDR3 reads TGCAGTGCCCCTTATGGAGATACGCAGTATTTT.

The table lists this clonotype with a few counts. This sequence joins TRBV29-1 and TRBJ2-1; 12 positions agree with TRBD1. Unmatched junction bases numbered 8, after V lost 6 bases and J lost 8 bases. The CDR3 is 14 amino acids. CDR1 SQVTM and CDR2 ANQGSEA come from the germline V gene. The CDR3 DNA reads as TGCAGCGTGAGGGGACAGGGGGCTAGGGATGAGCAGTTCTTC. Amino acid sequence: CSVRGQGARDEQFF.

This clonotype was seen more than once but under ten times. This chain links TRBV3-1 with TRBJ2-6; the D is unclear. Per germline, CDR1 LGHDT and CDR2 YNNKEL (reference sequence). This CDR3 comprises 13 residues. V dropped 4 bases and J dropped 4 bases, with 5 bases sitting between them. The CDR3 protein is CASSPQGANVLTF. DNA of the CDR3: TGTGCCAGCAGCCCCCAGGGGGCCAACGTCCTGACTTTC.

The rearrangement joins TRBV20-1 to TRBJ2-5; a weak D match, TRBD2 (5 bases). The CDR3 spans 14 residues. V dropped 5 bases and J dropped 5 bases, with 18 bases sitting between them. Germline assignment: CDR1 DFQATT and CDR2 SNEGSKA (reference sequence). The CDR3 sequence is CSAPESGGLETQYF. The CDR3 nucleotides are TGCAGTGCTCCGGAGAGCGGAGGCCTCGAGACCCAGTACTTC.

This chain links TRBV20-1 with TRBJ2-5, with 8 bases aligning to TRBD2. CDR1 is DFQATT and CDR2 is SNEGSKA in the germline V gene (reference sequence). Trimming took 6 bases from V and 4 from J; bases not matched to a gene: 4. The CDR3 totals 12 residues. CDR3 coding DNA: TGCAGTGCCCCGGGGGGGCGAGAGACCCAGTACTTC. Its protein product is CSAPGGRETQYF.

Only a few counts were recorded for this clonotype. The V call is TRBV20-1, the J call TRBJ2-3; TRBD2 matches 11 bases. CDR1 DFQATT and CDR2 SNEGSKA come from the germline V gene (reference sequence). This CDR3 has 13 amino acids. CDR3 sequence reads: CSLTSGGTDTQYF. The DNA for the CDR3 is TGCAGCCTGACTAGCGGGGGCACAGATACGCAGTATTTT.

This clonotype has a handful of counts. The chain combines TRBV5-1 with TRBJ1-6; possibly TRBD1 for D (5 bases). The CDR3 consists of 14 residues. The ends were cut back, 4 bases at V and 5 bases at J, with 10 bases in the middle. Germline lookup yields CDR1 SGHRS and CDR2 YFSETQ. In DNA, the CDR3 is TGCGCCAGCAGCCTCGGGACCAATAATTCACCCCTCCACTTT. Residues: CASSLGTNNSPLHF.

The chain links TRBV12-5 to TRBJ2-7, with D maybe TRBD2 (7 bases). The CDR3 length is 13 residues. Trimming stripped 5 bases from V and 4 bases from J, with 12 bases between. CDR1 and CDR2 from the germline V gene are LGHNT and FRNRAP. CDR3 DNA: TGTGCTAGTGGTCCACGGGGGGCGTACGAGCAGTACTTC. Protein: CASGPRGAYEQYF.

The chain is built from TRBV20-1 and TRBJ2-2; 9 nucleotides match TRBD2. The germline gives CDR1 DFQATT, CDR2 SNEGSKA (reference sequence). V shed 6 bases, J shed 2 bases, and the junction held 4 bases outside the gene matches. The CDR3 sequence is 14 residues long. The CDR3 DNA follows: TGCAGTGCCCTTAGCGGGGGAAACACCGGGGAGCTGTTTTTT. Translated, it gives CSALSGGNTGELFF.

This clonotype was observed a handful of times. This chain joins TRBV30 and TRBJ2-3, with 8 nucleotides matching TRBD1. The CDR3 consists of 14 residues. The junction had 1 base not matched to a gene; V was cut back by 1 base and J by 1 base. Germline CDR1 reads GTSNPN; CDR2 reads SVGIG (reference sequence). CDR3: CAWSAGGGTDTQYF. CDR3 nucleotide sequence: TGTGCCTGGAGTGCAGGGGGCGGCACAGATACGCAGTATTTT.

The J gene is TRBJ2-2, the V gene TRBV21-1; the DNA was not used to check the table's D call, TRBD2. TRBV21-1 represents a pseudogene. The CDR3 has 18 amino acids. The DNA of the CDR3 is TGTGCCAGCAGCAACCGTGGGCGGGGGACGGGTCTAGGCGGGGAGCTGTTTTTT. This translates into CASSNRGRGTGLGGELFF.

This clonotype occurred a few times. The chain uses TRBV10-3 and TRBJ2-3; D call uncertain. The CDR3 spans 13 residues. Germline CDR1 ENHRY, CDR2 SYGVKD. Trimming pared 0 bases from V and 4 bases from J, leaving 5 bases between. DNA for the CDR3: TGTGCCATCAGTGAGTCGACACCAGATACGCAGTATTTT. Translation gives CAISESTPDTQYF.

This clonotype was seen at least ten times. The V and J genes are TRBV19 and TRBJ2-6; 12 bases fit TRBD1. Germline CDR1 LNHDA, CDR2 SQIVND (reference sequence). J gave up 4 bases and V 5 bases, and 12 bases lay outside the gene matches. The CDR3 length is 19 residues. Here the CDR3 reads CASSFEGDRGRTGANVLTF. The CDR3 DNA follows: TGTGCCAGTAGTTTTGAGGGGGACAGGGGGCGGACCGGGGCCAACGTCCTGACTTTC.

The V call is TRBV25-1, the J call TRBJ2-2; D possibly corresponds to TRBD1 (5 bases). CDR1 and CDR2 (germline): MGHDK, SYGVNS. The CDR3 spans 19 residues. Trimming shortened V by 4 bases and J by 1 base, and 22 bases separated the two germline ends. DNA of the CDR3: TGTGCCAGCAGTGTCAGCCCAGGGATCCTGGGCAAGAACACCGGGGAGCTGTTTTTT. Protein sequence: CASSVSPGILGKNTGELFF.

A few counts support this clonotype. This chain's CDR3 is CSATRTSGLNEQFF. The CDR3 nucleotides are TGCAGTGCTACCCGGACTAGCGGTCTCAATGAGCAGTTCTTC. The J gene is TRBJ2-1, the V gene TRBV20-1; TRBD2 agrees at 10 bases. This CDR3 has 14 residues. Germline V gives CDR1 DFQATT, CDR2 SNEGSKA (reference sequence). Trimming cost V 4 bases and J 6 bases; bases outside gene matches: 6.

The chain carries TRBV21-1 and TRBJ2-7; the table gives TRBD1 as D, unverified against the DNA. TRBV21-1 is a listed pseudogene. The CDR3 spans 15 residues. CDR3 loop: CASILTGSASYEQYF. Here the CDR3 DNA reads TGTGCCAGCATCCTCACAGGTAGCGCCTCCTACGAGCAGTACTTC.

The chain uses TRBV30 and TRBJ2-7; perhaps TRBD2 as D (6 bases). Germline CDR1 is GTSNPN and CDR2 is SVGIG (reference sequence). V was trimmed by 4 bases and J by 3 bases, leaving 13 bases between them. The CDR3 is 13 residues long. The DNA of the CDR3 is TGTGCCTGGAAGAGACTAGATGGCTACGAGCAGTACTTC. It is translated as CAWKRLDGYEQYF. Combining the CDR3 with reference TRBV30 and TRBJ2-7 gives the whole variable domain SQTIHQWPATLVQPVGSPLSLECTVEGTSNPNLYWYRQAAGRGLQLLFYSVGIGQISSEVPQNLSASRPQDRQFILSSKKLLLSDSGFYLCAWKRLDGYEQYFGPGTRLTVT.

This clonotype was found a few times. This chain joins TRBV10-2 and TRBJ1-2; D is ambiguous. The CDR3 spans 14 residues. CDR1 is WSHSY, CDR2 SAAADI, per germline. V lost 3 bases, J lost 4 bases, and 12 bases lay in between. The CDR3, as DNA: TGCGCCAGCAGTGATTCCGCTCAGGTCTATGGCTACACCTTC. This translates into CASSDSAQVYGYTF.